The 3 T cell receptor beta chains reported below all come from one sample, sequenced in a study of blood T cell repertoires in COVID-19. Sequencing was performed with immunoSEQ multiplex PCR; in TCRdb, only in-frame clones are kept and a portion is missing. The sample shows about 78,000 clones, around nine tenths of them seen only once. The sample consisted of peripheral blood. These receptors all come from a man aged 50 or older with active or convalescent COVID-19.

The chain combines TRBV6-5 with TRBJ1-3; 8 bases are a match to TRBD1. The germline CDR1 and CDR2 sequences are MNHEY and SVGAGI. Trimming at V came to 6 bases and at J to 4 bases, leaving 8 bases not matched to a gene. The CDR3 covers 15 residues. DNA for the CDR3: TGTGCCAGCAGCCCGGACAGGGCTGGCGGAAACACCATATATTTT. It specifies CASSPDRAGGNTIYF.

This clone has only one observation. The chain employs TRBV19 and TRBJ1-2; possible D gene TRBD1, 6 bases. CDR3 length: 15 residues. Trimming cost V 5 bases and J 2 bases, with 15 bases left between them. Looked up from germline, CDR1 is LNHDA and CDR2 is SQIVND (reference sequence). CDR3 in DNA: TGTGCCAGTAGTGTCACATTTACAGGGAACTATGGCTACACCTTC. It is translated as CASSVTFTGNYGYTF.

This chain joins TRBV28 and TRBJ2-7; 7 nucleotides match TRBD2. The CDR3 consists of 12 residues. Trimming removed 8 bases from V and 2 bases from J; junction bases left unmatched: 3. CDR1 MDHEN and CDR2 SYDVKM come from the germline V gene. CDR3 nucleotide sequence: TGTGCCAGCTCCGGGGGGACCTACGAGCAGTACGTC. This translates into CASSGGTYEQYV.